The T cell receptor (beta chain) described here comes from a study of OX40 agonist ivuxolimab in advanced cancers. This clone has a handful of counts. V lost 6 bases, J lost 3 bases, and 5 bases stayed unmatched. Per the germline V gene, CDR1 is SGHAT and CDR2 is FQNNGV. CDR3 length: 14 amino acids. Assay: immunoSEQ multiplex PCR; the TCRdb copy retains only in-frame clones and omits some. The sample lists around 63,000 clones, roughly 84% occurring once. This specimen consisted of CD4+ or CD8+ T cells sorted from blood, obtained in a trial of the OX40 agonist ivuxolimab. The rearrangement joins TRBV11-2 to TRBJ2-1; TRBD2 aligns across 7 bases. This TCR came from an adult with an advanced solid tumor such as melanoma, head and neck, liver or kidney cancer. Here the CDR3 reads CASRGGSFYNEQFF. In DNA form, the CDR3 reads TGTGCCAGCAGGGGCGGGAGTTTCTACAATGAGCAGTTCTTC.